This T cell receptor (beta chain) was captured by sequencing in a study of blood T cells in healthy people across ages. Researchers collected 9.5 to 10 milliliters of peripheral blood from every single donor. PCR was performed a second time for roughly 6 to 12 cycles using a sample-barcoded 5' primer and a J-beta primer mix. Each TCR beta cDNA got a 12-nucleotide random molecular identifier. A single record per CDR3 protein comes from TCRdb applying MiXCR to the 5' RACE reads. The table includes around 280,000 distinct CDR3 sequences, roughly 27% detected once. V lost 5 bases and J lost 2; bases outside the gene matches: 15. The CDR3 sequence is 18 residues long. Germline-derived CDR1 and CDR2 are SGHTA and FQGNSA.

Source material: blood. This chain links TRBV7-2 with TRBJ2-3; 8 positions match TRBD2. This sequence was found in a woman in her seventies in good health. The CDR3 DNA sequence: TGTGCCAGCAGCCAGAATGGGGCGGGAGGTCCTTACACAGATACGCAGTATTTT. Its translation is CASSQNGAGGPYTDTQYF. Complete variable domain (other parts from reference TRBV7-2 and TRBJ2-3): GAGVSQSPSNKVTEKGKDVELRCDPISGHTALYWYRQSLGQGLEFLIYFQGNSAPDKSGLPSDRFSAERTGGSVSTLTIQRTQQEDSAVYLCASSQNGAGGPYTDTQYFGPGTRLTVL.